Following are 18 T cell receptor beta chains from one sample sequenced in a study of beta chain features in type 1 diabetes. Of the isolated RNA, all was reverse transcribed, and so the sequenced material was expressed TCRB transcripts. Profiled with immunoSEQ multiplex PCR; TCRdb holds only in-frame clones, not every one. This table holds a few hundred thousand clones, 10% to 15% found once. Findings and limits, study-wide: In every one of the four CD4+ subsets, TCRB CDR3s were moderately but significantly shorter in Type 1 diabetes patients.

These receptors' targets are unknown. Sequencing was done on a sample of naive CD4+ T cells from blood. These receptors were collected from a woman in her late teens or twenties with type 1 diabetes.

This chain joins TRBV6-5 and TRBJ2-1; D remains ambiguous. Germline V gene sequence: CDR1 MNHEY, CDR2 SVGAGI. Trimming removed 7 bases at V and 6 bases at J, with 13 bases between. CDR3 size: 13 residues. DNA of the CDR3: TGTGCCAGCAACGTCCGGAGAAGCAATGAGCAGTTCTTC. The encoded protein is CASNVRRSNEQFF.

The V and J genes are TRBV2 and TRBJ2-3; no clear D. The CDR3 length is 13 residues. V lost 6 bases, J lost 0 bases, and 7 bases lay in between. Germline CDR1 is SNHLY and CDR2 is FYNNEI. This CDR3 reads CASRLTSTDTQYF. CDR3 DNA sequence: TGTGCCAGCAGACTCACTAGCACAGATACGCAGTATTTT.

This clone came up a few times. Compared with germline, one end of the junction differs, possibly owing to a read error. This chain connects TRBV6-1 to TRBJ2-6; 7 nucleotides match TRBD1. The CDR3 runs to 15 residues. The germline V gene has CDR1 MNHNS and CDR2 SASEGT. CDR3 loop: CASREGGAGANVLTF. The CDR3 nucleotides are TGTGCCAGCAGAGAAGGGGGCGCCGGGGCCAACGTCCTGACTTTC.

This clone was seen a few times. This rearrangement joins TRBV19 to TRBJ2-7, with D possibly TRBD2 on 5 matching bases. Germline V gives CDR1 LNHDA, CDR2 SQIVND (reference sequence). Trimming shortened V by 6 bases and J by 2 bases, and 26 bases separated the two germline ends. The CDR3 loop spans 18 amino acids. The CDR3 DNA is TGTGCCAGTAGCCGCGCCCGAGGAAGGAGCGGAGATCCCTACGAGCAGTACTTC. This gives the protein CASSRARGRSGDPYEQYF.

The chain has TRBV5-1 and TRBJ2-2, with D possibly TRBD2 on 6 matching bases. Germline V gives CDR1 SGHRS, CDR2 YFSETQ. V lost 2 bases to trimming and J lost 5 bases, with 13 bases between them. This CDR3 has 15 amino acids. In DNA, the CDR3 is TGCGCCAGCAGCTTCGGAGGAGGGATGACCGGGGAGCTGTTTTTT. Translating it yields CASSFGGGMTGELFF.

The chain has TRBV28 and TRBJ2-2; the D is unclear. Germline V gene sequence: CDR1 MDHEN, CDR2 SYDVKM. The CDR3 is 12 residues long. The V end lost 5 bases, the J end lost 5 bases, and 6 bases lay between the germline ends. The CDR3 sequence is CASSRSTGELFF. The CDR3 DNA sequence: TGTGCCAGCAGTCGCAGTACCGGGGAGCTGTTTTTT.

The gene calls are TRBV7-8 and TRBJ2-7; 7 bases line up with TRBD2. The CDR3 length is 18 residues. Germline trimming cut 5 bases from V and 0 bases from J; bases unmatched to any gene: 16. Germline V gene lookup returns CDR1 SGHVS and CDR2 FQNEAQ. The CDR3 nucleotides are TGTGCCAGCAGCCAACGATCGGGTGGGGACTACCGCTCCTACGAGCAGTACTTC. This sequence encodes CASSQRSGGDYRSYEQYF.

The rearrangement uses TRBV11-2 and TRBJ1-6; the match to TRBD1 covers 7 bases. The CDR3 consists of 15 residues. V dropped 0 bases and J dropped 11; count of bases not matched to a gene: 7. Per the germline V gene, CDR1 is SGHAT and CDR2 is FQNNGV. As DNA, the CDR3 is TGTGCCAGCAGCTTAGACACAGGGGTGAGGGCACCCCTCCACTTT. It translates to CASSLDTGVRAPLHF.

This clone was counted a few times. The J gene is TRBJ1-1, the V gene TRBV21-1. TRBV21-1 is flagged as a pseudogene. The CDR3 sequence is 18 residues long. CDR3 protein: CASSLCCGRGGNHTEAFF. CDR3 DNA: TGTGCCAGCAGCCTATGTTGCGGCAGGGGAGGGAACCACACTGAAGCTTTCTTT.

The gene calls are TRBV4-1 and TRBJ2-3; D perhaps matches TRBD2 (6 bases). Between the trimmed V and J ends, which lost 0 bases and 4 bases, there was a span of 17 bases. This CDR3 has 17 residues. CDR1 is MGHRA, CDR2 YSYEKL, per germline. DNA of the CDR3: TGCGCCAGCAGCCAAGAACGAAACGGGAGAGTATCAGATACGCAGTATTTT. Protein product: CASSQERNGRVSDTQYF.

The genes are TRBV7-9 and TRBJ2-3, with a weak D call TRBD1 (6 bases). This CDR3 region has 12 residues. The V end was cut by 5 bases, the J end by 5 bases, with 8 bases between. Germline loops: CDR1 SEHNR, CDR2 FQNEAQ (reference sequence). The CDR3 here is CASSIQGDTQYF. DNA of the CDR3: TGTGCCAGCAGCATACAGGGAGATACGCAGTATTTT.

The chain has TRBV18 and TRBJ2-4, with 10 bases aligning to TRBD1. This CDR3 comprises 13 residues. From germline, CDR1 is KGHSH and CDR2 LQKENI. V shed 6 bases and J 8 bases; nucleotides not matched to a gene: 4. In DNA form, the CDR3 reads TGTGCCAGCTCTCCCGGGACAGGGGACATTCAGTACTTC. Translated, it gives CASSPGTGDIQYF. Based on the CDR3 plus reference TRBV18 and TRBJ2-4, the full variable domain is NAGVMQNPRHLVRRRGQEARLRCSPMKGHSHVYWYRQLPEEGLKFMVYLQKENIIDESGMPKERFSAEFPKEGPSILRIQQVVRGDSAAYFCASSPGTGDIQYFGAGTRLSVL.

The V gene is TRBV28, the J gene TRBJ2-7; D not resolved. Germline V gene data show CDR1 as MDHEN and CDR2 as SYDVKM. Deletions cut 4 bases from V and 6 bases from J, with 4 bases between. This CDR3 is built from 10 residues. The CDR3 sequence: CASSSVEQYF. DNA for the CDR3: TGTGCCAGCAGTTCGGTCGAGCAGTACTTC.

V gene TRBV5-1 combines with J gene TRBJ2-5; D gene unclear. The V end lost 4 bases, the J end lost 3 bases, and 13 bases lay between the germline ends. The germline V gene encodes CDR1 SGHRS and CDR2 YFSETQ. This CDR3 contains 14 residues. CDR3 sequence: CASSLRTVEETQYF. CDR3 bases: TGCGCCAGCAGCCTGCGCACGGTAGAAGAGACCCAGTACTTC.

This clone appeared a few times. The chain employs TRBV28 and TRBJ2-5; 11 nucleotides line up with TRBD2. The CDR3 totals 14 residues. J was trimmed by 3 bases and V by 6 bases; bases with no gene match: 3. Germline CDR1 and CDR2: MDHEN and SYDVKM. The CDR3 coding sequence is TGTGCCAGCAGCCAGGGACTAGCGGAAGAGACCCAGTACTTC. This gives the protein CASSQGLAEETQYF. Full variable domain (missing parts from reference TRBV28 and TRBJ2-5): DVKVTQSSRYLVKRTGEKVFLECVQDMDHENMFWYRQDPGLGLRLIYFSYDVKMKEKGDIPEGYSVSREKKERFSLILESASTNQTSMYLCASSQGLAEETQYFGPGTRLLVL.

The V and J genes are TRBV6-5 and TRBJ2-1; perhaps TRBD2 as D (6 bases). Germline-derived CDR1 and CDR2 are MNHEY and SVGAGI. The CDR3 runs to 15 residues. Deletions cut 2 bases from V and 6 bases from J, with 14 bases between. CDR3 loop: CASSYGRLARNEQFF. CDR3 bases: TGTGCCAGCAGTTACGGAAGGCTAGCGCGCAATGAGCAGTTCTTC.

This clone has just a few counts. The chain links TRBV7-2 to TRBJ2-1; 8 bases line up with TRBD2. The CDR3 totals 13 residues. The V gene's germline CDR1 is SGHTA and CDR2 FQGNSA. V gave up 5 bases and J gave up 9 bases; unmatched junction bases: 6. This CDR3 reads CASSRRTSLEQFF. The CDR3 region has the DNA TGTGCCAGCAGCCGCAGGACTAGCCTTGAGCAGTTCTTC.

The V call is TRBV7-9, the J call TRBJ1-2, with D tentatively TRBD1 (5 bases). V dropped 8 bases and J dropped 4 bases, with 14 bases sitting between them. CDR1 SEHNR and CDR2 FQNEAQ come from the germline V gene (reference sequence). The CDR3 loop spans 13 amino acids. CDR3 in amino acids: CASGKGVPYGYTF. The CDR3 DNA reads TGTGCCAGCGGGAAAGGGGTCCCCTATGGCTACACCTTC.